A selection of T cell receptor beta chains follows, all from one sample in a study of tumor-infiltrating lymphocytes in oesophageal squamous cell carcinoma. TCRdb processed the PCR reads anew with MiXCR; each CDR3 protein has one entry. The data contain about 12,000 distinct CDR3 sequences, about 55% of them singletons. Source material: esophageal tumor tissue. Receptor source: a female donor with esophageal squamous cell carcinoma. Each CDR3 is given with its conserved first and last residue.

J: TRBJ2-1
V: TRBV7-2
CDR3: CASSLTGGHRDEQFF

J: TRBJ1-1
V: TRBV7-2
CDR3: CASSPQMNTEAFF

J: NA
V: TRBV7-3
CDR3: CASSPLGGNNEQFF

J: NA
V: TRBV7-8
CDR3: CASSLAKGEQYF

J: TRBJ2-3
V: TRBV18
CDR3: CASSKFTDTQYF

J: TRBJ2-3
V: TRBV7-2
CDR3: CASSLPETGTEYTDTQYF

J: TRBJ2-7
V: TRBV7-2
CDR3: CASSLGVAGGYEQYF

J: TRBJ2-1
V: TRBV11-2
CDR3: CASRLQQNNEQFF

J: TRBJ2-1
V: TRBV27
CDR3: CASKLAGGHEQFF

J: TRBJ1-6
V: TRBV7-2
CDR3: CASSSGQGGNSPLHF

J: TRBJ1-1
V: TRBV10-3
CDR3: CAISGRNTEAFF

J: TRBJ1-2
V: TRBV7-4
CDR3: CASSQGHGNYGYTF

J: TRBJ2-4
V: TRBV11-2
CDR3: CASSSGAHKNIQYF

J: TRBJ2-5
V: TRBV7-2
CDR3: CASSLLYNEQYF

J: NA
V: TRBV5-6
CDR3: CASSVGGRVYEQFF

J: TRBJ1-2
V: TRBV7-2
CDR3: CASSLGTANYGYTF

J: TRBJ2-2
V: TRBV2
CDR3: CASKVQGPTGELFF

J: TRBJ2-7
V: TRBV27
CDR3: CASSFSETSVEQYF

J: TRBJ2-3
V: TRBV7-2
CDR3: CASSLLLAGTDTQYF

J: TRBJ2-7
V: TRBV7-2
CDR3: CASAQQGPLTYEQYF

J: TRBJ2-1
V: TRBV19
CDR3: CASSPLAGGFYEQFF

J: TRBJ2-7
V: TRBV12-3/TRBV12-4
CDR3: CASSFLAPGEQYF

J: NA
V: TRBV12-3/TRBV12-4
CDR3: CASSPGDISYEQYF

J: TRBJ2-6
V: TRBV11-1
CDR3: CASSFFSGSGANVLTF

J: NA
V: TRBV11-2
CDR3: CASSSGTGSYEQYF

J: NA
V: TRBV7-6
CDR3: CASSLERATMYNEQFF

J: NA
V: TRBV7-3
CDR3: CASSLQGQIYNEQFF

J: NA
V: TRBV6-1
CDR3: CASSDASGGRPYEQFF

J: NA
V: TRBV7-8
CDR3: CASSFEERETQYF

J: NA
V: TRBV7-3
CDR3: CASSSDAFYNEQYF

J: TRBJ1-2
V: TRBV7-2
CDR3: CASSLVPLTGDDGYTF

J: TRBJ2-1
V: TRBV7-6
CDR3: CASSYTSGGWSYNEQFF

J: NA
V: TRBV7-2
CDR3: CASSLQAGVHEQYF

J: TRBJ1-2
V: TRBV6-1
CDR3: CATQQGPSNGYTF

J: NA
V: TRBV5-4
CDR3: CASSPGGGAAYEQYF

J: TRBJ1-4
V: TRBV7-8
CDR3: CASRPQGAPDEKLFF

J: TRBJ2-6
V: TRBV5-1
CDR3: CASSLGRGFPGANVLTF

J: NA
V: TRBV7-2
CDR3: CASSRDAALSEQFF

J: TRBJ2-3
V: TRBV7-2
CDR3: CASSYTATQDTQYF